This record concerns one T cell receptor (beta chain) sequence. Its cognate antigen has yet to be identified. No base qualities exist here, and no much larger clone lies one base off it. Library construction relied on the immunoSEQ multiplex PCR assay. TCRdb re-hosts the immuneACCESS table, in-frame sequences only. Its copies lack some clones; in the studies checked, an unresolved V gene accounts for under half of them, and the cause for the rest is not known. This sample has tens of thousands of clones in its table, and around nine tenths of those were observed once. Of the sample, 5.3% falls within the top ten clones. V was cut back by 9 bases and J by 0 bases, leaving a gap of 15 bases between them. CDR1 and CDR2 are drawn from the germline V gene (reference sequence): SEHNR, FQNEAQ. Including cysteine and phenylalanine, the CDR3 has 14 amino acids. Left in the record is the CDR3 DNA by itself, 42 bases read in frame from the first base.

The data were taken from a study of T cell changes during pregnancy in multiple sclerosis (dated by TCRdb to the late 2010s). Regarding the research as a whole: In women with multiple sclerosis, the researchers looked at how the T cell repertoire shifted as pregnancy progressed.

The receptor's source is a human donor whose cells served as feeder cells for cultures in a pregnancy study. Sample: peripheral blood from another person, used as feeder cells. The chain uses TRBV7-9 and TRBJ2-7; 6 matching bases give a weak D call of TRBD2. The nucleotide sequence is given as TGTGCCAGTACAGTTGGAGGGAGCTCCTACGAGCAGTACTTC. This translates into CASTVGGSSYEQYF.